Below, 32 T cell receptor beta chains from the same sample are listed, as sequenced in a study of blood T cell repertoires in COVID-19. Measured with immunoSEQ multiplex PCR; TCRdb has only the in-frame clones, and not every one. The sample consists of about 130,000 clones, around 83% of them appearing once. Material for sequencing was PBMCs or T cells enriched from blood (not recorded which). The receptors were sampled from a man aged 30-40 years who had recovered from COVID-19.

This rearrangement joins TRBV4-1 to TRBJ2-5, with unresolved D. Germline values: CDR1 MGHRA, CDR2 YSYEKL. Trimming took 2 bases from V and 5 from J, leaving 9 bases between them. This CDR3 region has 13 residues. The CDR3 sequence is CASSQFSRETQYF. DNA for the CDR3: TGCGCCAGCAGCCAATTTTCCCGGGAGACCCAGTACTTC.

Here the CDR3 DNA reads TGTGCCAGTAGTTCCAGGACAGGAACTAGCACAGATACGCAGTATTTT. This translates into CASSSRTGTSTDTQYF. This rearrangement joins TRBV19 to TRBJ2-3; 7 bases align to TRBD1. The CDR3 has 16 amino acids. CDR1 and CDR2 (germline): LNHDA, SQIVND (reference sequence). Unmatched junction bases numbered 8, after V lost 5 bases and J lost 0 bases.

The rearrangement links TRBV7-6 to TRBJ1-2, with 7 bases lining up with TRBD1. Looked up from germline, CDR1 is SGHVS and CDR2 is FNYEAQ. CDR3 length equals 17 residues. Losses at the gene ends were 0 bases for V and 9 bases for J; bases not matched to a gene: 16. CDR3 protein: CASSLAHLAGTVNSYTF. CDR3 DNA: TGTGCCAGCAGCTTAGCGCACCTCGCCGGGACAGTAAATAGCTACACCTTC.

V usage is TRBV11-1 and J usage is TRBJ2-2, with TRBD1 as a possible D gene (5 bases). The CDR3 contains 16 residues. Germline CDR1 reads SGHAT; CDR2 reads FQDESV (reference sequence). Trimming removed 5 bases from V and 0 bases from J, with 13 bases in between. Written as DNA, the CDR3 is TGTGCCAGCAGCCTGCATCAGGGTCCGAACACCGGGGAGCTGTTTTTT. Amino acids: CASSLHQGPNTGELFF.

This chain's CDR3 is CASSPGTSSYEQYF. The CDR3 nucleotides read TGTGCCAGCTCACCTGGGACATCTTCATACGAGCAGTACTTC. This sequence joins TRBV18 and TRBJ2-7; weak D call: TRBD1 (6 bases). The germline V and J ends were trimmed by 3 bases and 4 bases, with 13 bases remaining between them. Germline CDR1 KGHSH, CDR2 LQKENI. This CDR3 comprises 14 residues.

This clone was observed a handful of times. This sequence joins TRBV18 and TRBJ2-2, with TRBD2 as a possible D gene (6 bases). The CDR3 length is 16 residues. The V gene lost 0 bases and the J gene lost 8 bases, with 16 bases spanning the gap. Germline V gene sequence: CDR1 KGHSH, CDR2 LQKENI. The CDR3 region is CASSPPLPEGWGELFF. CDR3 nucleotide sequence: TGTGCCAGCTCACCACCGCTCCCGGAGGGCTGGGGGGAGCTGTTTTTT.

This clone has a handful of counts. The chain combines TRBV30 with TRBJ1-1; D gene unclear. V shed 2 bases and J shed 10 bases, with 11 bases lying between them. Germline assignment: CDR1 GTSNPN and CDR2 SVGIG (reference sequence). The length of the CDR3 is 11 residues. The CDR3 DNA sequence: TGTGCCTGGAGTCGAGGGATCCGAGCTTTCTTT. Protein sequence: CAWSRGIRAFF.

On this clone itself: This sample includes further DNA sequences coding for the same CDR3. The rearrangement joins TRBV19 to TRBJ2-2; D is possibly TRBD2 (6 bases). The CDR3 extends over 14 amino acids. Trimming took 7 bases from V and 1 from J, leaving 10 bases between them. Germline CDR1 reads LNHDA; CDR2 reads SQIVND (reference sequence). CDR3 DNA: TGTGCCAGTAAGGAGGGCGGGAACACCGGGGAGCTGTTTTTT. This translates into CASKEGGNTGELFF.

The CDR3 protein is CSVAGGYEQYF. DNA of the CDR3: TGCAGCGTAGCGGGAGGCTACGAGCAGTACTTC. V gene TRBV20-1 combines with J gene TRBJ2-7, with TRBD2 matching over 10 bases. The germline CDR1 and CDR2 sequences are DFQATT and SNEGSKA (reference sequence). The CDR3 spans 11 residues.

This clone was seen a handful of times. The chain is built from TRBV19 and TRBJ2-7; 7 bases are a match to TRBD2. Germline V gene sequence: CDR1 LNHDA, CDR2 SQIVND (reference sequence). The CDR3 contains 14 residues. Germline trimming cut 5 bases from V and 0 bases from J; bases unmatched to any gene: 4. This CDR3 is CASSASGYSYEQYF. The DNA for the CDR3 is TGTGCCAGTAGTGCTAGCGGATACTCCTACGAGCAGTACTTC.

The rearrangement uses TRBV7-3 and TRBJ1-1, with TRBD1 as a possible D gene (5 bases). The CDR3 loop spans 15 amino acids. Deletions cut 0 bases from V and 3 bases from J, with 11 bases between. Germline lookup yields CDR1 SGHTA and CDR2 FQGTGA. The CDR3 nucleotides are TGTGCCAGCAGCTTAACAGACAGATGGGACACTGAAGCTTTCTTT. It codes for CASSLTDRWDTEAFF.

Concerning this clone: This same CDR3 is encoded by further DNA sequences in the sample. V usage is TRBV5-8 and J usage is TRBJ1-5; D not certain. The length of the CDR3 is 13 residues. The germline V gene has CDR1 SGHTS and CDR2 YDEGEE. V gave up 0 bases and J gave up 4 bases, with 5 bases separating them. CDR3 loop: CASSLAGNQPQHF. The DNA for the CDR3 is TGTGCCAGCAGCTTGGCCGGGAATCAGCCCCAGCATTTT.

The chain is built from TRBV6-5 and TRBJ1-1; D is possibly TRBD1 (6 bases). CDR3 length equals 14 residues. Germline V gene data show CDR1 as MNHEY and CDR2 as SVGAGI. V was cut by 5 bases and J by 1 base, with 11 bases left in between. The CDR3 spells CASSLRDKNTEAFF. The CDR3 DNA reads TGTGCCAGCAGTCTCCGGGACAAGAACACTGAAGCTTTCTTT.

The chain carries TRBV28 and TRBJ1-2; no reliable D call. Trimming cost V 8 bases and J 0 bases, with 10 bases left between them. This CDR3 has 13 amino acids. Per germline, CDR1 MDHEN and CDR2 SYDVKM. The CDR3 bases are TGTGCCAGCGGATTACAGACTAACTATGGCTACACCTTC. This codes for CASGLQTNYGYTF.

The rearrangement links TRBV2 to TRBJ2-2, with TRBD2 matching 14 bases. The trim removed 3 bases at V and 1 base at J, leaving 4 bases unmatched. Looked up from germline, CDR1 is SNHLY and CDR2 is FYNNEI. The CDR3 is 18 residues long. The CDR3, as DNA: TGTGCCAGCAGTGAGAGAGGGACTAGCGGGGGGAACACCGGGGAGCTGTTTTTT. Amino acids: CASSERGTSGGNTGELFF.

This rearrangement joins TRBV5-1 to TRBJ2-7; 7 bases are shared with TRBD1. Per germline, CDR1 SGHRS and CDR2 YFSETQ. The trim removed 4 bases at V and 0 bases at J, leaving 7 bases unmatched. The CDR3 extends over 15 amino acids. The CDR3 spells CASSPYDRDSYEQYF. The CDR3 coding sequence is TGCGCCAGCAGCCCCTACGACAGGGACTCCTACGAGCAGTACTTC.

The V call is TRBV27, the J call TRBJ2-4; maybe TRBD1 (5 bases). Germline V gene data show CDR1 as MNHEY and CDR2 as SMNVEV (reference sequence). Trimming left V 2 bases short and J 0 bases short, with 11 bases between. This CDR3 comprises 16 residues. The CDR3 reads CASSLKQEVAKNIQYF. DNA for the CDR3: TGTGCCAGCAGTTTAAAACAGGAAGTAGCCAAAAACATTCAGTACTTC.

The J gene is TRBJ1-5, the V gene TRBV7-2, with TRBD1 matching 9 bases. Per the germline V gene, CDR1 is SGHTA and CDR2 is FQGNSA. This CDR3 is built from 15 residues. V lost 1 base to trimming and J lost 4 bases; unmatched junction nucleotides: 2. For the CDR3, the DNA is TGTGCCAGCAGCTTAGGGACAGGGGAGAATCAGCCCCAGCATTTT. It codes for CASSLGTGENQPQHF.

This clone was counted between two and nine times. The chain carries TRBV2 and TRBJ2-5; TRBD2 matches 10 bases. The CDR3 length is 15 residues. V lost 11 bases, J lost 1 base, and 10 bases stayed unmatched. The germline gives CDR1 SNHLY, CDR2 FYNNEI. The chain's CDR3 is CAGTESSGSQETQYF. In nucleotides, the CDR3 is TGTGCCGGGACAGAATCTAGCGGGAGCCAAGAGACCCAGTACTTC.

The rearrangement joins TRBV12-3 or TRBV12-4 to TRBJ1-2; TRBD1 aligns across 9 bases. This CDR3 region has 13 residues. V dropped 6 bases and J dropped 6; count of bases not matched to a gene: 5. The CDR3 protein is CASRRQGENGYTF. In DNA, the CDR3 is TGTGCCAGCAGAAGACAGGGGGAGAATGGCTACACCTTC.

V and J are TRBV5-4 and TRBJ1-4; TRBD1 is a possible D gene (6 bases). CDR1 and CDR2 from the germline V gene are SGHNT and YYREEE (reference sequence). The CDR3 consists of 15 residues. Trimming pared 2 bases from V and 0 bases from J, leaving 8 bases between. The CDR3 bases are TGTGCCAGCAGCTTTACAGGGACAACTAATGAAAAACTGTTTTTT. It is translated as CASSFTGTTNEKLFF.

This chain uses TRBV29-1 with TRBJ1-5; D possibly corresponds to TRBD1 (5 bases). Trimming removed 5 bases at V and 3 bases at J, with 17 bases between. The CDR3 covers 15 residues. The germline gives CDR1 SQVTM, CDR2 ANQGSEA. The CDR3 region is CSVTLGAGNNQPQHF. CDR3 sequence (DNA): TGCAGCGTTACCCTCGGTGCAGGGAACAATCAGCCCCAGCATTTT.

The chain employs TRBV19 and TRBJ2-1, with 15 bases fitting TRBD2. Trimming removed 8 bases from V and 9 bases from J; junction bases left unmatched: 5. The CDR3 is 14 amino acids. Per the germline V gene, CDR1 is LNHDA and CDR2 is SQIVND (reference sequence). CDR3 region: CASSWTSGRVEQFF. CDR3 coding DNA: TGTGCCAGTTCTTGGACTAGCGGGAGGGTTGAGCAGTTCTTC.

In DNA form, the CDR3 reads TGTGCCAGCAGCCAAGAGAGCAAAAACATTCAGTACTTC. This codes for CASSQESKNIQYF. This chain uses TRBV14 with TRBJ2-4; no reliable D call. Per the germline V gene, CDR1 is SGHDN and CDR2 is FVKESK. The CDR3 sequence is 13 residues long. With 0 bases removed from V and 3 bases from J, the gap between germline ends came to 3 bases.

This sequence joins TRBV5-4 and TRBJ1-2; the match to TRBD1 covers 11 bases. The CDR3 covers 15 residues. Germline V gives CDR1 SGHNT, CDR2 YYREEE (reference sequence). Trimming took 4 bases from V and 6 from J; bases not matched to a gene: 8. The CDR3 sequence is CASSGDRGVIDGYTF. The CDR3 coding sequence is TGTGCCAGCAGCGGGGACAGGGGGGTGATAGATGGCTACACCTTC.

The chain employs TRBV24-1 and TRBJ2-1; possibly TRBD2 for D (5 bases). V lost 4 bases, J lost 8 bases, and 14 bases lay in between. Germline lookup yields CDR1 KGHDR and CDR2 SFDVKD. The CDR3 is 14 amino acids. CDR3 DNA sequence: TGTGCCACCAGTGACCCCGGTCGGGATGATGAGCAGTTCTTC. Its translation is CATSDPGRDDEQFF.

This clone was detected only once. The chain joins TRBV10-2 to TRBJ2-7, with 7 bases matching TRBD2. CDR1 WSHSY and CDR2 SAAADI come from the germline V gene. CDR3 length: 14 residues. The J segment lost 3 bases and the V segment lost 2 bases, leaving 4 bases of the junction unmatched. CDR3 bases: TGCGCCAGCAGTGAGCGGCTAGCGGACTACGAGCAGTACTTC. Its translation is CASSERLADYEQYF.

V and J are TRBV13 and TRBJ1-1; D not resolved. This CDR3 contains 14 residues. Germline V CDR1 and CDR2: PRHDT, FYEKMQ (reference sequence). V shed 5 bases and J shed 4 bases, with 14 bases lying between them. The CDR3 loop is CASSLLKSSTEAFF. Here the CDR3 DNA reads TGTGCCAGCAGCCTTTTAAAATCCTCCACTGAAGCTTTCTTT.

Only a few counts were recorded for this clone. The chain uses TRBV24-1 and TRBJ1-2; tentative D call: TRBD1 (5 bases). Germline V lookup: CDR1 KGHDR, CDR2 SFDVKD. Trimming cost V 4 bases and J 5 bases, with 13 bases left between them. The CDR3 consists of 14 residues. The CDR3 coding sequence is TGTGCCACCAGTGACTCCCGTAGGGGTTATGGCTACACCTTC. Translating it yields CATSDSRRGYGYTF.

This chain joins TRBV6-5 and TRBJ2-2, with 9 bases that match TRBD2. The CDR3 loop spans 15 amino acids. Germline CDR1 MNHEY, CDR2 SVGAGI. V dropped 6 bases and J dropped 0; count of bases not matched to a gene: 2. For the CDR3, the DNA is TGTGCCAGCAGCTCTAGCGGGGCGAACACCGGGGAGCTGTTTTTT. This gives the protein CASSSSGANTGELFF.

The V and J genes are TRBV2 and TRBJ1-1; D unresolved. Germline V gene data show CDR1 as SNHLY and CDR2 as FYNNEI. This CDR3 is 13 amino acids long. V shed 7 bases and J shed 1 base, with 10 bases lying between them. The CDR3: CASTPLENTEAFF. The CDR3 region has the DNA TGTGCCAGCACACCATTAGAGAACACTGAAGCTTTCTTT.

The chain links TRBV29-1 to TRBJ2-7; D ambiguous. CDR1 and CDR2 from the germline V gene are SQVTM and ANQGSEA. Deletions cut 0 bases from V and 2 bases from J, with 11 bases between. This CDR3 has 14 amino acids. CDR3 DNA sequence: TGCAGCGTTGAAGATCGCGGCAGAACCTACGAGCAGTACTTC. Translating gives CSVEDRGRTYEQYF.